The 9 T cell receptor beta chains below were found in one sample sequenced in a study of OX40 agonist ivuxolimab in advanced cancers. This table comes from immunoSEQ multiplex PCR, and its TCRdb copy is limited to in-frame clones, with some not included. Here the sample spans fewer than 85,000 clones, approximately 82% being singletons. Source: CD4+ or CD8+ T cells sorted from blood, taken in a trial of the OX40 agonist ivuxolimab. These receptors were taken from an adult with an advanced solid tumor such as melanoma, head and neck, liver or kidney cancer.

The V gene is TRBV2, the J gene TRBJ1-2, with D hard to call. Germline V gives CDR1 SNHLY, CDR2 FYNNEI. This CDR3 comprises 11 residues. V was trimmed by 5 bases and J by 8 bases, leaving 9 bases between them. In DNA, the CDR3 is TGTGCCAGCAGTTTCTATGGAGGCTACACCTTC. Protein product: CASSFYGGYTF.

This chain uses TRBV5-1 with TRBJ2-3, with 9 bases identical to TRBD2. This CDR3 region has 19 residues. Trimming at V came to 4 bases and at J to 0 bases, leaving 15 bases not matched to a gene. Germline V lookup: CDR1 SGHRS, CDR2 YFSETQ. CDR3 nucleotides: TGCGCCAGCAGCGGCCCCTTAGCGGGGGCTACCCCTAGCACAGATACGCAGTATTTT. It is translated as CASSGPLAGATPSTDTQYF.

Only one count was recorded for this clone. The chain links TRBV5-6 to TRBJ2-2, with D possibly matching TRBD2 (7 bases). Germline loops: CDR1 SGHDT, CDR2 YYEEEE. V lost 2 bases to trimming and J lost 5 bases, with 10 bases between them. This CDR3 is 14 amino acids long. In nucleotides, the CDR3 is TGTGCCAGCAGCTTCGGGGGGCGGACCGGGGAGCTGTTTTTT. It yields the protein CASSFGGRTGELFF.

As DNA, the CDR3 is TGCGCCAGCAGCTTGGATGGACAGGAATATCAGCCCCAGCATTTT. Translation gives CASSLDGQEYQPQHF. V is TRBV5-1 and J is TRBJ1-5; 7 nucleotides match TRBD1. The CDR3 has 15 residues. The germline V gene has CDR1 SGHRS and CDR2 YFSETQ. The trim removed 0 bases at V and 5 bases at J, leaving 5 bases unmatched.

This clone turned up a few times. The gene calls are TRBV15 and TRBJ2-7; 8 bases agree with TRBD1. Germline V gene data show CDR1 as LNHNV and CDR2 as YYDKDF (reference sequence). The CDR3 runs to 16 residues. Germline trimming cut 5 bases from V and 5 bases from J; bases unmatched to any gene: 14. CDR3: CATSDSRDRTRNEQYF. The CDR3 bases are TGTGCCACCAGCGACAGTCGGGACAGGACCCGAAACGAGCAGTACTTC.

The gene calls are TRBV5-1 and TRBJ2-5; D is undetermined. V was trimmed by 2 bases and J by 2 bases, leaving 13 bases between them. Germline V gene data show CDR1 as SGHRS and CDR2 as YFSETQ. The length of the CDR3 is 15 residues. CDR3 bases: TGCGCCAGCAGCTTAGTCCGCCAATCACAAGAGACCCAGTACTTC. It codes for CASSLVRQSQETQYF.

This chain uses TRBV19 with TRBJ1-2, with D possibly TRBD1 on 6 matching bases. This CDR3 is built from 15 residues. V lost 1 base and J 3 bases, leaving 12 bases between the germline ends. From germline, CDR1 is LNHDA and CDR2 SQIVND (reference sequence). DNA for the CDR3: TGTGCCAGTAGTATAGTCCTCCAGGGGCACTATGGCTACACCTTC. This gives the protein CASSIVLQGHYGYTF.

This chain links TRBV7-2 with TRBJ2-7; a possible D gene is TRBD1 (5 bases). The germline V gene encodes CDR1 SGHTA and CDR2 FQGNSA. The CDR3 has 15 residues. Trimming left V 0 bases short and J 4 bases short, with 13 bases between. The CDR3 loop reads CASSLAQGEVYEQYF. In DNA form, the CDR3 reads TGTGCCAGCAGCTTAGCTCAAGGGGAAGTGTACGAGCAGTACTTC.

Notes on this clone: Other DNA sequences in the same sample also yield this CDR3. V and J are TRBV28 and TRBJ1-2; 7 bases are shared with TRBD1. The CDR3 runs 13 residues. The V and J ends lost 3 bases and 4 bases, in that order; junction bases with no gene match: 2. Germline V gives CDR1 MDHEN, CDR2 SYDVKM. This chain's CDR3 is CASSLGQSYGYTF. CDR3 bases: TGTGCCAGCAGTTTGGGACAGAGCTATGGCTACACCTTC.